The sequence of this T cell receptor (beta chain) was determined in a study of a mutant IDH1 vaccine in newly diagnosed glioma. Time point of the sample: week 23, last vaccination. It was 300 ug of mutant IDH1 20-mer peptide that made up each vaccine dose, given with topical imiquimod. Details on this clone: Its antigen is currently unknown.

V lost 1 base to trimming and J lost 3 bases, with 10 bases between them. From germline, CDR1 is MNHNS and CDR2 SASEGT. CDR3 length equals 14 residues. Assay: immunoSEQ multiplex PCR; the TCRdb copy retains only in-frame clones and omits some. The sample includes roughly 52,000 clones, 80% seen only once; the top ten take around 6.2%. The chain uses TRBV6-1 and TRBJ2-7; tentatively, D is TRBD1 (6 bases). Sequenced material: PBMCs, taken from a glioma patient whose treatment included an IDH1 peptide vaccine. The receptor was isolated from a man aged 35 to 55 with glioma. The CDR3 coding sequence is TGTGCCAGCAGTGAAGTTTTAGGGGGCTACGAGCAGTACTTC. It encodes CASSEVLGGYEQYF.